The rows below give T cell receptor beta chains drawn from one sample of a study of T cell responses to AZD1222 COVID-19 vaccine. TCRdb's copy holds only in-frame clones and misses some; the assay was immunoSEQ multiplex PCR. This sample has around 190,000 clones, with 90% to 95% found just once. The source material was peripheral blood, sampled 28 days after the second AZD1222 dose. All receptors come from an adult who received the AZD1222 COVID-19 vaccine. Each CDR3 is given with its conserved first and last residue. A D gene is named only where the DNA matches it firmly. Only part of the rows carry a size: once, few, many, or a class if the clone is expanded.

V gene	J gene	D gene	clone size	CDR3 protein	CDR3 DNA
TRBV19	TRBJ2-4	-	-	CASSIAWGTQSGIQYF	TGTGCCAGTAGTATAGCGTGGGGGACCCAAAGCGGCATTCAGTACTTC
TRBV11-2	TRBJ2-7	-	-	CASSGNEQYF	TGTGCCAGCAGTGGGAACGAGCAGTACTTC
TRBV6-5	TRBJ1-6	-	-	CASSYDSQRPLHF	TGTGCCAGCAGTTATGACAGCCAAAGGCCCCTCCACTTT
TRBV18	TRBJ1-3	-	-	CASSPSAPSRGSGNTIYF	TGTGCCAGCTCACCATCGGCACCATCACGGGGGTCTGGAAACACCATATATTTT
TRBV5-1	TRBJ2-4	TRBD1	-	CASSRLLDRADIQYF	TGCGCCAGCAGCAGACTTTTGGACAGGGCTGACATTCAGTACTTC
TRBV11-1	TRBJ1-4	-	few	CASSLIPGLGNEKLFF	TGTGCCAGCAGCTTAATTCCGGGGCTCGGTAATGAAAAACTGTTTTTT
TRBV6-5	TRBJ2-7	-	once	CASRTSSHEQYF	TGTGCCAGCAGAACTAGCTCCCACGAGCAGTACTTC
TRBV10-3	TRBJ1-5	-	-	CAISEGLGSGNQPQHF	TGTGCCATCAGTGAGGGACTGGGGTCGGGCAATCAGCCCCAGCATTTT
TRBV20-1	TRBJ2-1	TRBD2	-	CSASGAGPNNEQFF	TGCAGTGCTAGTGGAGCGGGGCCCAACAATGAGCAGTTCTTC
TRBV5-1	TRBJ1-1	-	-	CASSQRTTVENTEAFF	TGCGCCAGCAGCCAACGAACCACGGTCGAGAACACTGAAGCTTTCTTT
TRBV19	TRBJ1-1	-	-	CATTRGRMNTEAFF	TGTGCCACTACCAGGGGACGGATGAACACTGAAGCTTTCTTT
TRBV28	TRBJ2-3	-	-	CASSLLPQYF	TGTGCCAGCAGTCTCTTACCGCAGTATTTT
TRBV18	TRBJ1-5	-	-	CASSPGQPVSNQPQHF	TGTGCCAGCTCACCAGGACAGCCAGTTAGCAATCAGCCCCAGCATTTT
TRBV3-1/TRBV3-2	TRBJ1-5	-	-	CASSQVSGVIRQPQHF	TGTGCCAGCAGCCAAGTTTCCGGGGTAATCAGGCAGCCCCAGCATTTT
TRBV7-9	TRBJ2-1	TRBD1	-	CASSFELIRDRKYNEQFF	TGTGCCAGCAGCTTTGAACTAATCCGGGACAGAAAATACAATGAGCAGTTCTTC
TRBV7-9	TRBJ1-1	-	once	CASSWDGVVNTEAFF	TGTGCCAGCAGCTGGGACGGGGTCGTGAACACTGAAGCTTTCTTT
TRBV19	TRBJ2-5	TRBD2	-	CASPPGLAKKETQYF	TGTGCCAGTCCCCCCGGACTAGCGAAGAAAGAGACCCAGTACTTC
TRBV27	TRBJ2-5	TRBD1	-	CASSKNRGRETQYF	TGTGCCAGCAGTAAAAACAGGGGGCGGGAGACCCAGTACTTC
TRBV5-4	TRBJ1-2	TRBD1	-	CASSLQEGQGDGGYTF	TGTGCCAGCAGCCTTCAAGAGGGACAGGGGGACGGTGGCTACACCTTC
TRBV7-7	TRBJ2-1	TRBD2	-	CASSLASGGYNEQFF	TGTGCCAGCAGCTTAGCGAGCGGGGGTTACAATGAGCAGTTCTTC
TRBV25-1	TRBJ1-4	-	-	CASSAQHPLKLFF	TGTGCCAGCAGCGCACAGCATCCTTTGAAACTGTTTTTT
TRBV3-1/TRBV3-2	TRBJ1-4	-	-	CASSQVIKGFNEKLFF	TGTGCCAGCAGCCAAGTTATTAAGGGGTTTAATGAAAAACTGTTTTTT
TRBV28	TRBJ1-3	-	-	CASKGGSGNTIYF	TGTGCCAGCAAGGGGGGTTCTGGAAACACCATATATTTT
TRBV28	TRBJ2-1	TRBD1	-	CASSLWDRGRNEQFF	TGTGCCAGCAGTTTATGGGACAGGGGGCGGAATGAGCAGTTCTTC
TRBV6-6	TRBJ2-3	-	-	CASSYSPKFSTDTQYF	TGTGCCAGCAGTTACTCGCCTAAATTTAGCACAGATACGCAGTATTTT